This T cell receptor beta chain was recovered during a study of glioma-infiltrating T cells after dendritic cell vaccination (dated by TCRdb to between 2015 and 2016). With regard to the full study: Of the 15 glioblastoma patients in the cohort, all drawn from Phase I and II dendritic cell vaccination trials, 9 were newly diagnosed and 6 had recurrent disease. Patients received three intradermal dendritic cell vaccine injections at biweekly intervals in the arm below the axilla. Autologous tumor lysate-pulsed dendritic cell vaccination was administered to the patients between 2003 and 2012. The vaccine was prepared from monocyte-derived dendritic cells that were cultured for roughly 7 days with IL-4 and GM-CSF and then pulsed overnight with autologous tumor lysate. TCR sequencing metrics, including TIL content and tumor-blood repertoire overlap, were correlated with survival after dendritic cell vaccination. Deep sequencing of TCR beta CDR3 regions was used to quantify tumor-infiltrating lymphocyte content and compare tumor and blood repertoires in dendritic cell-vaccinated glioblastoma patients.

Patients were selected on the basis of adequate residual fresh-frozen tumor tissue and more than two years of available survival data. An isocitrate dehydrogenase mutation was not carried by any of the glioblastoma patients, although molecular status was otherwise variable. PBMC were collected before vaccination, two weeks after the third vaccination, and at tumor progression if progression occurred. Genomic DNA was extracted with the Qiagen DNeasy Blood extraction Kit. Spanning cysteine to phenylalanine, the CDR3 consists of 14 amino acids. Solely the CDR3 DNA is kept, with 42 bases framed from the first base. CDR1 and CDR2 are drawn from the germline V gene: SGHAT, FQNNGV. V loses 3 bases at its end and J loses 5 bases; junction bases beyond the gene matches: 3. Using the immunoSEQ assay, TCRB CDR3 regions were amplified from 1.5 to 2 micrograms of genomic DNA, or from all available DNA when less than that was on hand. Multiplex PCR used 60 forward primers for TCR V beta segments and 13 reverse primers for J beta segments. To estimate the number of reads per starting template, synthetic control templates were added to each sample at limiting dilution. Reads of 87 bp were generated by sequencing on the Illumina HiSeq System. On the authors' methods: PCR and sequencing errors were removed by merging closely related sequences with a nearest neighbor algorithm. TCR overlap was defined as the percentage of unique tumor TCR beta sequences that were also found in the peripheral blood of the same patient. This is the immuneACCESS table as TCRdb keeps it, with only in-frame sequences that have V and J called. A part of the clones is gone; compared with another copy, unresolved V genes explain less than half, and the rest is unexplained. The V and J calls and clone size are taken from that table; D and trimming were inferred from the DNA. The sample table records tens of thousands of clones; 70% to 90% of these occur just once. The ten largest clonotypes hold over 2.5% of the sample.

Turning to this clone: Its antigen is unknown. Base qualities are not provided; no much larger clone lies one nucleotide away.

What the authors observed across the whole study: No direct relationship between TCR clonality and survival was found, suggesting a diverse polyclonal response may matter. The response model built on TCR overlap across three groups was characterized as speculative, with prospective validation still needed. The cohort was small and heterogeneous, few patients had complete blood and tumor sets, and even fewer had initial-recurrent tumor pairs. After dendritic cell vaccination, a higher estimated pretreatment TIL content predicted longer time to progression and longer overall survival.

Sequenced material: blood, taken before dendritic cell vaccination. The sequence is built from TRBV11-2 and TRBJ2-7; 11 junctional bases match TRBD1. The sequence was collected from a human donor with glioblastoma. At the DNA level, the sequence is TGTGCCAGCAGCTTTTGGGGACAGGGGGACGAGCAGTACTTC. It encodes CASSFWGQGDEQYF.